This T cell receptor beta chain was sequenced for a study of response to subunit inactivated influenza vaccine. This clonotype was picked up a small number of times. Its antigen is currently unknown. Regarding the study as a whole: After each seasonal influenza vaccination, few new T cells are recruited, the authors suggested.

TCRdb ran MiXCR on the RT-PCR reads and lists one entry per CDR3 protein. This sample has about 160,000 distinct CDR3 sequences, with roughly a tenth found just once. The ends were cut back, 4 bases at V and 5 bases at J, with 17 bases in the middle. This CDR3 spans 15 amino acids. Germline CDR1 is SGHTA and CDR2 is FQGNSA. This TCR was recovered from a man aged 45-60 years who received an inactivated influenza vaccine. Specimen: non-naive T cells sorted from PBMCs, collected 40 to 50 days after vaccination. The gene calls are TRBV7-2 and TRBJ1-2, with D possibly TRBD1 on 5 matching bases. The DNA for the CDR3 is TGTGCCAGCAGCTCGTGGAGGGGCGGTTCTTATGGCTACACCTTC. It encodes CASSSWRGGSYGYTF. The full variable domain, its missing parts supplied by reference TRBV7-2 and TRBJ1-2, is GAGVSQSPSNKVTEKGKDVELRCDPISGHTALYWYRQSLGQGLEFLIYFQGNSAPDKSGLPSDRFSAERTGGSVSTLTIQRTQQEDSAVYLCASSSWRGGSYGYTFGSGTRLTVV.